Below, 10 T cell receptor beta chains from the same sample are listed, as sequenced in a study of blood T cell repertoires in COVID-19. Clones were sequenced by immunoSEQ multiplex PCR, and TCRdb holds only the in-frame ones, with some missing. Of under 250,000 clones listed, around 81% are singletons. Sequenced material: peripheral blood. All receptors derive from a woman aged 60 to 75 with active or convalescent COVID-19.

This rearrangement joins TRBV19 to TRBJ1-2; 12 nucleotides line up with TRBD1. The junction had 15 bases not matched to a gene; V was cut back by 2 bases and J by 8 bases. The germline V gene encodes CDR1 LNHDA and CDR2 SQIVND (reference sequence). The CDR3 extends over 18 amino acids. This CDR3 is CASSIPGQGAYFGGGYTF. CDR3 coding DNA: TGTGCCAGTAGTATACCGGGACAGGGGGCTTACTTCGGCGGCGGCTACACCTTC.

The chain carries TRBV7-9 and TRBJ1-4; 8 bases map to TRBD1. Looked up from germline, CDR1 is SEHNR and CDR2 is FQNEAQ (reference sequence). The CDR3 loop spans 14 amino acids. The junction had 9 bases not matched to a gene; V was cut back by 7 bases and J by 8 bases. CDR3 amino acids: CASTPGQGGEKLFF. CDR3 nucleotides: TGTGCCAGCACTCCAGGACAGGGTGGCGAAAAACTGTTTTTT.

CDR3 region: CASSQAGTPRETQYF. The CDR3 bases are TGTGCCAGCAGCCAAGCCGGGACACCAAGAGAGACCCAGTACTTC. The chain employs TRBV3-1 (or the pseudogene TRBV3-2) and TRBJ2-5, with a possible D match to TRBD1 (6 bases). Germline CDR1 LGHDT, CDR2 YNNKEL (reference sequence). The CDR3 extends over 15 amino acids. The germline V and J ends were trimmed by 1 base and 4 bases, with 13 bases remaining between them.

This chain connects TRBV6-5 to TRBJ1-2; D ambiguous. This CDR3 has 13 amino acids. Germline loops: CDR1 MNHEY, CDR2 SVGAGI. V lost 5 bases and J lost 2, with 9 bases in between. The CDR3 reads CASSPEENYGYTF. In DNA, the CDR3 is TGTGCCAGCAGTCCTGAGGAGAACTATGGCTACACCTTC.

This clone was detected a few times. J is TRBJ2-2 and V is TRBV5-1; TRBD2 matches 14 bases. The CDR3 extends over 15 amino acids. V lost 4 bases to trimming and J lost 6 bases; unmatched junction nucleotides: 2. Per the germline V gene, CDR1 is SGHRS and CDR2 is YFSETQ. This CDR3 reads CASSATSGRAGELFF. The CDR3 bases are TGCGCCAGCAGCGCGACTAGCGGGAGGGCCGGGGAGCTGTTTTTT. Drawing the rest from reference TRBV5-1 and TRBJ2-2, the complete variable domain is KAGVTQTPRYLIKTRGQQVTLSCSPISGHRSVSWYQQTPGQGLQFLFEYFSETQRNKGNFPGRFSGRQFSNSRSEMNVSTLELGDSALYLCASSATSGRAGELFFGEGSRLTVL.

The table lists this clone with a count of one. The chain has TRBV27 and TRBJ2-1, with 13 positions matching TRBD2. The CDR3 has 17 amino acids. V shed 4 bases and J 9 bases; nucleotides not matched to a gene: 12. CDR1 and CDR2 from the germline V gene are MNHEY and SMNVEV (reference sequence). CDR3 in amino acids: CASSSFTSGRAVVEQFF. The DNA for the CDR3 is TGTGCCAGCAGTTCTTTCACTAGCGGGAGGGCCGTTGTTGAGCAGTTCTTC.

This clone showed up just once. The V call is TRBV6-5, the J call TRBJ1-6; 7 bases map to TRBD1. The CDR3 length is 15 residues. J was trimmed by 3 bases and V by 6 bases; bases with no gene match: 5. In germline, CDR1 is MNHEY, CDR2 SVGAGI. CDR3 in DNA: TGTGCCAGCAGAGTGGACAGGTTCTATAATTCACCCCTCCACTTT. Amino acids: CASRVDRFYNSPLHF.

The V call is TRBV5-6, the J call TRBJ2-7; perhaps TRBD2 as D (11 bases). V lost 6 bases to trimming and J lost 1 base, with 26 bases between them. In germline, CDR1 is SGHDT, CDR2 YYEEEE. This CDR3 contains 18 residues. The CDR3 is CASTPDRGLAGGSYEQYF. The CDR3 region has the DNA TGTGCCAGCACCCCCGACAGGGGGCTAGCGGGAGGTTCCTACGAGCAGTACTTC.

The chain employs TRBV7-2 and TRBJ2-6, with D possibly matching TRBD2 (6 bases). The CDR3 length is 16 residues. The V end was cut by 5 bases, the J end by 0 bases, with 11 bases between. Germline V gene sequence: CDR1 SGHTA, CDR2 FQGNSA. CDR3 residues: CASSNVGGSGANVLTF. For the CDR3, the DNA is TGTGCCAGCAGCAACGTGGGGGGCTCTGGGGCCAACGTCCTGACTTTC.

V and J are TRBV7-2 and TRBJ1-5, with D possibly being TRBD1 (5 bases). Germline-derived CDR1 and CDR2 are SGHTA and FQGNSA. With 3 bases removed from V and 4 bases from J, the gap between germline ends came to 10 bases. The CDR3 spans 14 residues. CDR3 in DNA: TGTGCCAGCAGCTTCGCGGGGGGAAATCAGCCCCAGCATTTT. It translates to CASSFAGGNQPQHF.